This T cell receptor beta chain is from a study of response to subunit inactivated influenza vaccine. Whole-study results and caveats: The authors suggested that few new T cells are recruited per seasonal influenza vaccination.

From the RT-PCR reads, TCRdb called clonotypes with MiXCR, one entry per CDR3 protein. Among 150,000 to 200,000 distinct CDR3 sequences listed, about 11% were seen once. V lost 1 base and J lost 6, with 4 bases in between. Germline V gene data show CDR1 as SQVTM and CDR2 as ANQGSEA. The CDR3 totals 11 residues. This clonotype showed up many times. What it recognizes is unknown. This rearrangement joins TRBV29-1 to TRBJ2-1; D gene ambiguous. The sequence came from a man aged 45-65 years who received an inactivated influenza vaccine. Sequenced material: non-naive T cells sorted from PBMCs, taken roughly 46 days after vaccination. The CDR3: CSVEGLNEQFF. The CDR3 nucleotides read TGCAGCGTTGAAGGGCTCAATGAGCAGTTCTTC.